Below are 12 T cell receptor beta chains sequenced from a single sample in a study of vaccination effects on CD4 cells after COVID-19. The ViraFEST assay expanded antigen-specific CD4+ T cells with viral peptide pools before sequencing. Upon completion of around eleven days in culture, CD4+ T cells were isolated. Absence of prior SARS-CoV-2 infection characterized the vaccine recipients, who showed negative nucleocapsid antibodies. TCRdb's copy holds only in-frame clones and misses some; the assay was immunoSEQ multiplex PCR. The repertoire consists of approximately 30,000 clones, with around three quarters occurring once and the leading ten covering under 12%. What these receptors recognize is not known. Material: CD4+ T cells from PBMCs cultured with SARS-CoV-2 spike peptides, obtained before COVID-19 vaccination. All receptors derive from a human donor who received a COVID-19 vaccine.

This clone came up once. CDR3 coding DNA: TGTGCCAGCAGCGTAGTGGCGGGAGGACGGGGGGAGCAGTTCTTC. Protein: CASSVVAGGRGEQFF. The J gene is TRBJ2-1, the V gene TRBV9; 8 nucleotides agree with TRBD2. Germline V CDR1 and CDR2: SGDLS, YYNGEE. The junction had 9 bases not matched to a gene; V was cut back by 0 bases and J by 10 bases. This CDR3 spans 15 amino acids.

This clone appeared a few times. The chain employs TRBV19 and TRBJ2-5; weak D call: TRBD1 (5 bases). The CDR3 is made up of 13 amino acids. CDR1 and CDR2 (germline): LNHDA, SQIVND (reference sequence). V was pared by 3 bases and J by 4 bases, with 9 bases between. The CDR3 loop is CASSMGRAETQYF. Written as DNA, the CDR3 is TGTGCCAGTAGTATGGGCAGGGCAGAGACCCAGTACTTC.

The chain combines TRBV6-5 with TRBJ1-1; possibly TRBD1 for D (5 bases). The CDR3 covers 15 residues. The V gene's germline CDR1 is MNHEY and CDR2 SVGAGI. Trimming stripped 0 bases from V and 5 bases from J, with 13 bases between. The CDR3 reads CASSYSRQGGTEAFF. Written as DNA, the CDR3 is TGTGCCAGCAGTTACTCTCGGCAGGGAGGGACTGAAGCTTTCTTT.

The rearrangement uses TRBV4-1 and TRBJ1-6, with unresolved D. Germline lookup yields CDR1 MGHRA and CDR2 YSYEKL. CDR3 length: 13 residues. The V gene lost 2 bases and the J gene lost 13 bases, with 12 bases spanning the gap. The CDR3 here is CASSQPGPVPLHF. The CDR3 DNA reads TGCGCCAGCAGCCAACCGGGCCCGGTCCCCCTCCACTTT.

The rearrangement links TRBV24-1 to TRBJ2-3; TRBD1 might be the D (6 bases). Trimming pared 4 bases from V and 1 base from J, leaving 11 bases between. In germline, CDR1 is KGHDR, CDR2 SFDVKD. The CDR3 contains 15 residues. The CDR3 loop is CATSEARGGTDTQYF. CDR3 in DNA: TGTGCCACCAGTGAGGCCAGGGGAGGCACAGATACGCAGTATTTT.

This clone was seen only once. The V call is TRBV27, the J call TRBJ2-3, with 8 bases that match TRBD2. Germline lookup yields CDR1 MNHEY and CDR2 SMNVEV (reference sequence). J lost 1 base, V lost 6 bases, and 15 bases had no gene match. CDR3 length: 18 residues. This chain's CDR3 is CASRPTHLSGRRTDTQYF. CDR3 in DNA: TGTGCCAGCAGACCAACCCATCTGAGCGGGAGACGCACAGATACGCAGTATTTT.

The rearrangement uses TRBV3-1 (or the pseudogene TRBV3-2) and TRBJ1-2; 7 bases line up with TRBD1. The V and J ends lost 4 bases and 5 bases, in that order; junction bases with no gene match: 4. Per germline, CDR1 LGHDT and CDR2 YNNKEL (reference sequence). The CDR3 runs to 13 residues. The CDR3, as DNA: TGTGCCAGCAGCCGAGAGACAGGGTATGGCTACACCTTC. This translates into CASSRETGYGYTF.

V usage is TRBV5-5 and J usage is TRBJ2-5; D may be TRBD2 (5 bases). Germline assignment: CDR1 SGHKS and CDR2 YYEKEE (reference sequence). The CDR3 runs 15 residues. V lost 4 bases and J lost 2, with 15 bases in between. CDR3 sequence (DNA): TGTGCCAGCAGCCCGGGGTTTGGAAGTCAAGAGACCCAGTACTTC. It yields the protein CASSPGFGSQETQYF.

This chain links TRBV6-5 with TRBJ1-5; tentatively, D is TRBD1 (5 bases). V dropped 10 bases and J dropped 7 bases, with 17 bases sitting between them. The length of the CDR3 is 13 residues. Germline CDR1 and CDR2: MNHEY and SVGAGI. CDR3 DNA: TGTGCCACCACCTGGGGACGGGAGCAGCCCCAGCATTTT. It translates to CATTWGREQPQHF.

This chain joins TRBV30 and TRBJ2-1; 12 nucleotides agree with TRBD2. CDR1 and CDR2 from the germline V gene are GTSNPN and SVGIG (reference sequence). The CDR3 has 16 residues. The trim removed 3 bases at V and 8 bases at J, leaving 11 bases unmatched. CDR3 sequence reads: CAWSAKGLAGGYEQFF. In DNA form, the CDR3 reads TGTGCCTGGAGCGCGAAGGGTCTAGCGGGGGGGTATGAGCAGTTCTTC. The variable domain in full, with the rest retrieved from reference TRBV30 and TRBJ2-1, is SQTIHQWPATLVQPVGSPLSLECTVEGTSNPNLYWYRQAAGRGLQLLFYSVGIGQISSEVPQNLSASRPQDRQFILSSKKLLLSDSGFYLCAWSAKGLAGGYEQFFGPGTRLTVL.

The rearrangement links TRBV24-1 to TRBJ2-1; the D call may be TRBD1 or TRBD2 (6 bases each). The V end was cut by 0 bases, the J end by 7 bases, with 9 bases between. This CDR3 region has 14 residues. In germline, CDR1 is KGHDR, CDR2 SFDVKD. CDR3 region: CATSDLGGLNEQFF. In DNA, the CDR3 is TGTGCCACCAGTGATTTGGGGGGGCTGAATGAGCAGTTCTTC.

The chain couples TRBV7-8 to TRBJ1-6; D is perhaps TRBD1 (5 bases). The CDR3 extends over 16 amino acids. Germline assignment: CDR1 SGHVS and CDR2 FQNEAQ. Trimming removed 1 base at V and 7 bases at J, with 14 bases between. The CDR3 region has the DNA TGTGCCAGCAGCTTAGTGCCCGGGGCCGGGAATTCACCCCTCCACTTT. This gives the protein CASSLVPGAGNSPLHF. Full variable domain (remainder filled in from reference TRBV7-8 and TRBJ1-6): GAGVSQSPRYKVAKRGQDVALRCDPISGHVSLFWYQQALGQGPEFLTYFQNEAQLDKSGLPSDRFFAERPEGSVSTLKIQRTQQEDSAVYLCASSLVPGAGNSPLHFGNGTRLTVT.